What follows are 24 T cell receptor beta chains derived from one specimen sequenced in a study of blood T cells in healthy people across ages (dated by TCRdb to between 2014 and 2017). Receptor libraries were prepared by 5' RACE. Instrument used: Illumina HiSeq 2500. A second about 7 to 12 cycle PCR used a sample-barcoded 5' primer and a J-beta primer mix. TCRdb applied fastp at Q25 and MiXCR to the public reads, then kept only in-frame beta chains. Records with the same CDR3 protein are collapsed into one entry carrying the most frequent genes and DNA. The sample table holds some 640,000 distinct CDR3 sequences, of which approximately 49% were seen once. The biggest ten clones account for under 35% of the sample. Material for sequencing was blood. The receptors originated from a woman in her fifties or sixties in good health.

This clonotype came up a few times. The CDR3 spells CSASGQIYGYTF. The CDR3 DNA is TGCAGTGCTAGCGGACAGATCTATGGCTACACCTTC. The V call is TRBV20-1, the J call TRBJ1-2; tentative D call: TRBD1 (6 bases). Germline assignment: CDR1 DFQATT and CDR2 SNEGSKA (reference sequence). V lost 3 bases and J lost 4, with 9 bases in between. There are 12 residues in the CDR3.

This clonotype showed up just a few times. This rearrangement joins TRBV10-3 to TRBJ2-6, with TRBD1 matching over 8 bases. The CDR3 has 15 amino acids. V trimming: 8 bases; J trimming: 3 bases; junction bases outside the gene matches: 6. Germline assignment: CDR1 ENHRY and CDR2 SYGVKD. CDR3 coding DNA: TGTGCCATCCAGCAGGGGGCCGGTGGGGCCAACGTCCTGACTTTC. Its protein product is CAIQQGAGGANVLTF.

The CDR3 nucleotides are TGTGCCAGCAGCTTAGTGGCGGGGGGGACCACAGATACGCAGTATTTT. Its protein product is CASSLVAGGTTDTQYF. This chain links TRBV7-2 with TRBJ2-3; TRBD2 agrees at 9 bases. Germline CDR1 SGHTA, CDR2 FQGNSA. V lost 1 base to trimming and J lost 2 bases; unmatched junction nucleotides: 4. This CDR3 has 16 residues.

J is TRBJ1-1 and V is TRBV7-9; weak D call: TRBD1 (5 bases). V was cut by 8 bases and J by 3 bases, with 13 bases left in between. The V gene's germline CDR1 is SEHNR and CDR2 FQNEAQ (reference sequence). CDR3 size: 13 residues. CDR3: CASLGGNYTEAFF. In nucleotides, the CDR3 is TGTGCCAGCTTGGGGGGGAACTACACTGAAGCTTTCTTT.

The rearrangement uses TRBV11-2 and TRBJ2-1; 9 positions match TRBD2. J was trimmed by 0 bases and V by 0 bases; bases with no gene match: 9. Germline lookup yields CDR1 SGHAT and CDR2 FQNNGV. The CDR3 is 19 residues long. CDR3 nucleotide sequence: TGTGCCAGCAGCTTAGAGCCCCGTGTTAGCGGGAGCTCCTACAATGAGCAGTTCTTC. Protein sequence: CASSLEPRVSGSSYNEQFF.

This sequence joins TRBV5-1 and TRBJ1-2; 10 nucleotides line up with TRBD1. Germline loops: CDR1 SGHRS, CDR2 YFSETQ. The CDR3 has 14 residues. J gave up 4 bases and V 4 bases, and 4 bases lay outside the gene matches. DNA of the CDR3: TGCGCCAGCAGCGGGACAGGGGACGGCTATGGCTACACCTTC. Amino acid sequence: CASSGTGDGYGYTF.

There are a few counts of this clonotype. This chain links TRBV20-1 with TRBJ2-7, with TRBD1 matching over 8 bases. Germline values: CDR1 DFQATT, CDR2 SNEGSKA (reference sequence). V was pared by 6 bases and J by 6 bases, with 7 bases of the junction left unmatched. CDR3 length: 12 residues. CDR3 coding DNA: TGCAGTGCCCGGGGACAGGTGGCCGAGCAGTACTTC. Encoded protein: CSARGQVAEQYF.

This clonotype appeared many times. The chain is built from TRBV7-2 and TRBJ2-7; TRBD2 matches at 7 bases. V lost 5 bases, J lost 4 bases, and 11 bases stayed unmatched. Germline lookup yields CDR1 SGHTA and CDR2 FQGNSA. This CDR3 contains 15 residues. The CDR3 DNA follows: TGTGCCAGCAGCGCCCCCGGGACTAAGGAATACGAGCAGTACTTC. Translated: CASSAPGTKEYEQYF.

The chain combines TRBV12-3 or TRBV12-4 with TRBJ2-4, with D unclear. The assigned J gene may be wrong: the sequence end matches TRBJ2-5 better. This CDR3 spans 13 amino acids. CDR3 residues: CASSFSFQETQYF. DNA for the CDR3: TGTGCCAGCAGTTTCTCCTTTCAAGAGACCCAGTACTTC.

V gene TRBV10-3 combines with J gene TRBJ2-5; 9 bases are a match to TRBD1. V shed 6 bases, J shed 2 bases, and the junction held 10 bases outside the gene matches. The CDR3 has 16 residues. Germline V lookup: CDR1 ENHRY, CDR2 SYGVKD. The CDR3 protein is CAISPIPTGGQETQYF. Written as DNA, the CDR3 is TGTGCCATCAGCCCTATCCCGACAGGGGGACAAGAGACCCAGTACTTC.

The chain carries TRBV2 and TRBJ2-2; D ambiguous. The CDR3 sequence is 13 residues long. Trimming shortened V by 3 bases and J by 9 bases, and 11 bases separated the two germline ends. Looked up from germline, CDR1 is SNHLY and CDR2 is FYNNEI. CDR3 sequence (DNA): TGTGCCAGCAGTGAGTTTGCAGGATGGGAGCTGTTTTTT. This sequence encodes CASSEFAGWELFF.

This chain uses TRBV5-1 with TRBJ2-5, with 7 bases fitting TRBD2. CDR3 length equals 16 residues. Germline V gene sequence: CDR1 SGHRS, CDR2 YFSETQ. J lost 5 bases, V lost 0 bases, and 10 bases had no gene match. The CDR3 loop is CASSLGGSMVGETQYF. CDR3 in DNA: TGCGCCAGCAGCTTGGGCGGGAGTATGGTGGGGGAGACCCAGTACTTC.

The gene calls are TRBV20-1 and TRBJ1-2; D remains ambiguous. CDR3 length: 12 amino acids. Germline lookup yields CDR1 DFQATT and CDR2 SNEGSKA (reference sequence). V was shortened by 6 bases and J by 1 base, with 9 bases between the two germline ends. DNA of the CDR3: TGCAGTGCCGTCCCCGATAACTATGGCTACACCTTC. Amino acid sequence: CSAVPDNYGYTF.

This clonotype was observed a handful of times. The V and J genes are TRBV7-2 and TRBJ2-7; TRBD1 matches 9 bases. Trimming took 5 bases from V and 7 from J; bases not matched to a gene: 9. This CDR3 spans 14 amino acids. Germline V gene sequence: CDR1 SGHTA, CDR2 FQGNSA. The CDR3 DNA reads TGTGCCAGCAGCCCCGGGACAGGGAGTAGGGAGCAGTACTTC. Protein: CASSPGTGSREQYF.

About this clonotype itself: Given a much more abundant clone one base away, this may be a read error. DNA for the CDR3: TGCAGCGTTGGGCATGGCAGGACTCTTCAGGGGATCCAGTACTTC. Its translation is CSVGHGRTLQGIQYF. The gene calls are TRBV29-1 and TRBJ2-5, with a weak D call TRBD1 (6 bases). The CDR3 consists of 15 residues. Germline V CDR1 and CDR2: SQVTM, ANQGSEA. V lost 4 bases and J lost 10, with 25 bases in between.

V is TRBV20-1 and J is TRBJ2-1, with 7 bases that match TRBD2. This CDR3 is built from 16 residues. Per germline, CDR1 DFQATT and CDR2 SNEGSKA (reference sequence). V lost 3 bases to trimming and J lost 4 bases; unmatched junction nucleotides: 12. The DNA of the CDR3 is TGCAGTGCTAGCCCTATAGTGACTAGCCCTTACAATGAGCAGTTCTTC. Its translation: CSASPIVTSPYNEQFF.

This clonotype was counted ten times or more. V is TRBV7-9 and J is TRBJ1-1; D uncertain. V was pared by 4 bases and J by 1 base, with 4 bases between. The CDR3 loop spans 12 amino acids. Germline CDR1 reads SEHNR; CDR2 reads FQNEAQ (reference sequence). The CDR3 here is CASSWQNTEAFF. The CDR3 bases are TGTGCCAGCAGCTGGCAGAACACTGAAGCTTTCTTT. The full variable domain, its missing parts supplied by reference TRBV7-9 and TRBJ1-1, is DTGVSQNPRHKITKRGQNVTFRCDPISEHNRLYWYRQTLGQGPEFLTYFQNEAQLEKSRLLSDRFSAERPKGSFSTLEIQRTEQGDSAMYLCASSWQNTEAFFGQGTRLTVV.

V and J are TRBV5-1 and TRBJ2-1; 7 positions agree with TRBD2. The J call could be wrong; TRBJ2-7 is a better fit for the DNA end. This CDR3 spans 16 amino acids. Germline CDR1 reads SGHRS; CDR2 reads YFSETQ. DNA of the CDR3: TGCGCCAGCAGCTTGGCCGCGGGAGTCTCCTACAATGAGCAGTACTTC. This encodes CASSLAAGVSYNEQYF.

This clonotype was recorded a few times. The chain employs TRBV29-1 and TRBJ2-1; D perhaps matches TRBD2 (5 bases). CDR1 and CDR2 (germline): SQVTM, ANQGSEA. The CDR3 totals 14 residues. V shed 4 bases and J shed 0 bases, with 10 bases lying between them. CDR3 loop: CSVVRATSYNEQFF. CDR3 nucleotide sequence: TGCAGCGTTGTGAGGGCAACCTCCTACAATGAGCAGTTCTTC.

The chain carries TRBV7-9 and TRBJ1-4; D unclear. CDR1 and CDR2 (germline): SEHNR, FQNEAQ (reference sequence). Trimming shortened V by 5 bases and J by 8 bases, and 12 bases separated the two germline ends. The CDR3 extends over 13 amino acids. CDR3 DNA sequence: TGTGCCAGCAGCCCCTCTTCGAGCGAAAAACTGTTTTTT. Translated: CASSPSSSEKLFF.

The rearrangement links TRBV7-8 to TRBJ2-1; 8 bases are a match to TRBD2. This CDR3 spans 17 amino acids. V dropped 5 bases and J dropped 0; count of bases not matched to a gene: 9. Germline CDR1 is SGHVS and CDR2 is FQNEAQ. The CDR3 loop is CASSLIIAGSSYNEQFF. CDR3 coding DNA: TGTGCCAGCAGCCTCATCATAGCGGGGAGCTCCTACAATGAGCAGTTCTTC.

J is TRBJ2-1 and V is TRBV5-1; D is unresolved. V was clipped by 1 base and J by 0 bases, with 8 bases between them. Germline values: CDR1 SGHRS, CDR2 YFSETQ. This CDR3 spans 15 amino acids. CDR3 nucleotide sequence: TGCGCCAGCAGCTTGAACGCGGCCTCCTACAATGAGCAGTTCTTC. The encoded protein is CASSLNAASYNEQFF.

The chain combines TRBV12-3 or TRBV12-4 with TRBJ1-2; the D is unclear. This CDR3 comprises 14 residues. V was clipped by 6 bases and J by 8 bases, with 19 bases between them. The CDR3 region is CASSLPGVPRGYTF. The CDR3 nucleotides are TGTGCCAGCAGCCTTCCCGGGGTCCCGAGGGGCTACACCTTC.

For this clonotype: This clone may be a read error of a much larger clone one base away. The chain combines TRBV2 with TRBJ1-1; 7 positions match TRBD1. Germline values: CDR1 SNHLY, CDR2 FYNNEI. With V trimmed by 11 bases and J by 0 bases, 18 bases remained unmatched. The CDR3 is 17 residues long. The CDR3 coding sequence is TGTGCCGGCCAGGGTGAGACAGGGACTACCATGAACACTGAAGCTTTCTTT. It translates to CAGQGETGTTMNTEAFF.